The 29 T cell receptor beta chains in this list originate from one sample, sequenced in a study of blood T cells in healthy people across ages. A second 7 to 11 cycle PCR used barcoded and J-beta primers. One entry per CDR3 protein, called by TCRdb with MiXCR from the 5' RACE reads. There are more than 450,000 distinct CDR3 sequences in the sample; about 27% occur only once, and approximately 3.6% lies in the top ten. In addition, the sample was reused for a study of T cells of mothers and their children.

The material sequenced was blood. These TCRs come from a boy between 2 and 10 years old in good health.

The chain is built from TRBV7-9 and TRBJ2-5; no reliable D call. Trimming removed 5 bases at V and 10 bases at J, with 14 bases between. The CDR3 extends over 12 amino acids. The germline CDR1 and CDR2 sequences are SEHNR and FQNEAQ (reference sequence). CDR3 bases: TGTGCCAGCAGCCTATCTAAGAAGAGCCAGTACTTC. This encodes CASSLSKKSQYF.

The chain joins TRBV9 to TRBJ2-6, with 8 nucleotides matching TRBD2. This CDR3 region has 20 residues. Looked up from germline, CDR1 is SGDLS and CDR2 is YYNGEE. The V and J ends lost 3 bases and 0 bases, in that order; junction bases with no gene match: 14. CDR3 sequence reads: CASSAGLTGGPTSGANVLTF. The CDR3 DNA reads TGTGCCAGCAGCGCAGGACTAACGGGAGGGCCTACCTCTGGGGCCAACGTCCTGACTTTC.

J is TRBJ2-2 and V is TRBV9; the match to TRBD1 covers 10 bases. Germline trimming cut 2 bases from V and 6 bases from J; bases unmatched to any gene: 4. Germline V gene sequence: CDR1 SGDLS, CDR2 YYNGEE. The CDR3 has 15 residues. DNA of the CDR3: TGTGCCAGCAGCGTGGGGGACAGGGGCCCCGGGGAGCTGTTTTTT. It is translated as CASSVGDRGPGELFF.

The CDR3 coding sequence is TGTGCCAGCAGCTTACCCGGGACAGGGGCGGGCGAGCAGTACTTC. This translates into CASSLPGTGAGEQYF. The gene calls are TRBV11-2 and TRBJ2-7, with 10 nucleotides matching TRBD1. Per germline, CDR1 SGHAT and CDR2 FQNNGV. V was pared by 2 bases and J by 6 bases, with 7 bases of the junction left unmatched. The length of the CDR3 is 15 residues.

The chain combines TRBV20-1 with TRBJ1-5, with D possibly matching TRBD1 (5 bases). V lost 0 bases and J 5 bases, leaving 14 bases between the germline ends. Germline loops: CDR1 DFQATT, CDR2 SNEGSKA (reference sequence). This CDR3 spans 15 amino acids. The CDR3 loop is CSAREQGGHDQPQHF. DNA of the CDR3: TGCAGTGCTAGAGAGCAGGGTGGACACGATCAGCCCCAGCATTTT.

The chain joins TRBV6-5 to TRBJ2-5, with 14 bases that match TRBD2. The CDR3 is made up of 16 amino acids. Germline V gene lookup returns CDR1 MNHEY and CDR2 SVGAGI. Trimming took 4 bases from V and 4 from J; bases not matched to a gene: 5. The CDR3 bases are TGTGCCAGCAGTTCGACTAGCGGGAGGGCTGCAGAGACCCAGTACTTC. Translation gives CASSSTSGRAAETQYF.

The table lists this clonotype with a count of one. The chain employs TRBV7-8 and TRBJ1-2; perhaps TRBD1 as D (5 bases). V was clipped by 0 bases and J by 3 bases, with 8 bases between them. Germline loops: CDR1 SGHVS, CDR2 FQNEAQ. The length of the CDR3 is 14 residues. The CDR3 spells CASSLASRDYGYTF. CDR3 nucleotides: TGTGCCAGCAGCTTAGCATCCAGGGACTATGGCTACACCTTC.

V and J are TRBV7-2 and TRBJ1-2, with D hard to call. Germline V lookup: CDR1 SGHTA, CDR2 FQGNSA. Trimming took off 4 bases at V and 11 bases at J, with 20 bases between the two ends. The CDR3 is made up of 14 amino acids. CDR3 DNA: TGTGCCAGCAGCTCCCCAGGATCGGCACAGAGTTACACCTTC. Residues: CASSSPGSAQSYTF.

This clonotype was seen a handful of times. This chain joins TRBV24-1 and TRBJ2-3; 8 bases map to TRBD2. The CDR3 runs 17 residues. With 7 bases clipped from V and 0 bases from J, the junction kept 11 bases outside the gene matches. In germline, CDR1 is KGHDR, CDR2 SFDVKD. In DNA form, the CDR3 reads TGTGCCACCAGCCCCGGGGGGGCTAGCGGGAGCACAGATACGCAGTATTTT. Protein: CATSPGGASGSTDTQYF.

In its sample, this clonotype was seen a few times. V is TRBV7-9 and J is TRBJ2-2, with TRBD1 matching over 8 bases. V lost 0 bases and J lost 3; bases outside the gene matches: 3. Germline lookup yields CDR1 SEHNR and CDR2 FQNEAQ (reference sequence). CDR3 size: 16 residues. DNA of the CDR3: TGTGCCAGCAGCTTAGCGACAGGGGCGTACACCGGGGAGCTGTTTTTT. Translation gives CASSLATGAYTGELFF.

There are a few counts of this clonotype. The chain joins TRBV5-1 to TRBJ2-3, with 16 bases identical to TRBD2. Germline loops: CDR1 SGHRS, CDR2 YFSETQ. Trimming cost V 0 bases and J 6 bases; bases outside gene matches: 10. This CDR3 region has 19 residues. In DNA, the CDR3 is TGCGCCAGCAGCTTGGCCGGGACTAGCGGGAGGGCCCCGTGGGATACGCAGTATTTT. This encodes CASSLAGTSGRAPWDTQYF.

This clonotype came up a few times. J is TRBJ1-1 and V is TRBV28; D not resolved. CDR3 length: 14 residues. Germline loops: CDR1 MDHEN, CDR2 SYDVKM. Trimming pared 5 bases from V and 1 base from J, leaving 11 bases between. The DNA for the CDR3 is TGTGCCAGCAGTCTGCGTGGGCCGAACACTGAAGCTTTCTTT. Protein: CASSLRGPNTEAFF.

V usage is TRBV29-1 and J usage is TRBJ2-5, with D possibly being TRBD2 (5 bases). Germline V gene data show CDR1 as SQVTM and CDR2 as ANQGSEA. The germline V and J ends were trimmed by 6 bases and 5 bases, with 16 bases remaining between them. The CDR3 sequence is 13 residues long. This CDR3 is CSVSGRAGETQYF. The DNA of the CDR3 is TGCAGCGTCTCGGGAAGGGCTGGGGAGACCCAGTACTTC.

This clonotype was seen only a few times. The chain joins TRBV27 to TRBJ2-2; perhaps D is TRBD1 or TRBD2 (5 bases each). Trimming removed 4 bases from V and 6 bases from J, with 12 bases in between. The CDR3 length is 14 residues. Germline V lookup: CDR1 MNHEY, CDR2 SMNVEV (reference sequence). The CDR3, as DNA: TGTGCCAGCAGTTCCGGGGCATGGGCCGGGGAGCTGTTTTTT. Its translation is CASSSGAWAGELFF.

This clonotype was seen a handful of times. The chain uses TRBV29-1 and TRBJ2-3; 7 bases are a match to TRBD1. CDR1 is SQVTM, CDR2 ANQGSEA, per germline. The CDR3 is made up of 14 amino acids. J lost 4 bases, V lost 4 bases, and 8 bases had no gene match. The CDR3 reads CSVALGGAADTQYF. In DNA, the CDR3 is TGCAGCGTTGCCCTAGGGGGCGCGGCAGATACGCAGTATTTT.

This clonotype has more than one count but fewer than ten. The CDR3 region is CASSLEGFGGSSPLHF. In DNA form, the CDR3 reads TGTGCCAGCAGCTTAGAAGGCTTTGGTGGCTCGTCGCCCCTCCACTTT. The chain combines TRBV7-2 with TRBJ1-6; D is uncertain. V lost 1 base, J lost 13 bases, and 20 bases lay in between. The CDR3 consists of 16 residues. The germline V gene encodes CDR1 SGHTA and CDR2 FQGNSA.

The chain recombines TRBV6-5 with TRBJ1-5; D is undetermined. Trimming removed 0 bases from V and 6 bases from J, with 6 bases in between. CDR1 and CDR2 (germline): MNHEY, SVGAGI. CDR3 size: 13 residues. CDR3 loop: CASSYSGSQPQHF. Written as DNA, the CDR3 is TGTGCCAGCAGTTACTCCGGGAGTCAGCCCCAGCATTTT.

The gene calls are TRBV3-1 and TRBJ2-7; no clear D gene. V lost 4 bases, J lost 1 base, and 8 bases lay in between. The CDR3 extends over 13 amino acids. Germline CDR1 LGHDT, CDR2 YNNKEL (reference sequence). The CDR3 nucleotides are TGTGCCAGCAGCCCATCGTGGTCCTACGAGCAGTACTTC. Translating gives CASSPSWSYEQYF.

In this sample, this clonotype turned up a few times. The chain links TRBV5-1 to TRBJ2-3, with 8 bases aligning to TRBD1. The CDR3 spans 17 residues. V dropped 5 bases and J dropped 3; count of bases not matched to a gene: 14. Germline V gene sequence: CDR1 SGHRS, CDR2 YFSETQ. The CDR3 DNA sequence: TGCGCCAGCAGGGAGGACAGGGCCTCGTCTCTTACAGATACGCAGTATTTT. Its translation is CASREDRASSLTDTQYF.

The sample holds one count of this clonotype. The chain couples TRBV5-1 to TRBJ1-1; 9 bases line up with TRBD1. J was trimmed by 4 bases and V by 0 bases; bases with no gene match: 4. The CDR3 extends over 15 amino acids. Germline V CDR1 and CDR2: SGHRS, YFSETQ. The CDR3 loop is CASSLGDREGTEAFF. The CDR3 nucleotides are TGCGCCAGCAGCTTGGGGGACAGGGAGGGCACTGAAGCTTTCTTT.

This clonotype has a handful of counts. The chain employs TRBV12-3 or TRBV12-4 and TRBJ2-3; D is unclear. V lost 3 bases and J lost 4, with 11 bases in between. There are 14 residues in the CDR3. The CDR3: CASSLALVADTQYF. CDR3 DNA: TGTGCCAGCAGTTTGGCCCTAGTCGCAGATACGCAGTATTTT.

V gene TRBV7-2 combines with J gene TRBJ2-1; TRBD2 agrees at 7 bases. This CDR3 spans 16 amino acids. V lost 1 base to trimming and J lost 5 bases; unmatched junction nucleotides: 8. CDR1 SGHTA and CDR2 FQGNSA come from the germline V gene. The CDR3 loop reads CASSLGGAGPDNEQFF. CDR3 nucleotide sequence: TGTGCCAGCAGCTTAGGAGGAGCGGGGCCGGACAATGAGCAGTTCTTC.

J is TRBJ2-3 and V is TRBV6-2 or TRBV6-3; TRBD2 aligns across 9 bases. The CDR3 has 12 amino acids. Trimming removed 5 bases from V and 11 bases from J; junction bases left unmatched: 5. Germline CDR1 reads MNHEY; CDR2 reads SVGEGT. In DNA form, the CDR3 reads TGTGCCAGCAGTCGACTAGCGGAGATGCAGTATTTT. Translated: CASSRLAEMQYF.

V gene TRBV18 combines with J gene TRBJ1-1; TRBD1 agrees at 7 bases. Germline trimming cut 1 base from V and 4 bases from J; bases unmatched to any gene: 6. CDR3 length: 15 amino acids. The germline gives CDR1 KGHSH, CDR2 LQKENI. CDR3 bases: TGTGCCAGCTCACCACAGGGGGCGAGTGCCACTGAAGCTTTCTTT. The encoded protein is CASSPQGASATEAFF.

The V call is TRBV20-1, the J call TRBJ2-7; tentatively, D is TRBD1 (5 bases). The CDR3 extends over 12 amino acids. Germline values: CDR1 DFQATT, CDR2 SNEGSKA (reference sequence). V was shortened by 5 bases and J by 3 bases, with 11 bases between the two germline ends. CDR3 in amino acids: CSAGHSNYEQYF. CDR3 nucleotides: TGCAGTGCTGGACATTCGAACTACGAGCAGTACTTC.

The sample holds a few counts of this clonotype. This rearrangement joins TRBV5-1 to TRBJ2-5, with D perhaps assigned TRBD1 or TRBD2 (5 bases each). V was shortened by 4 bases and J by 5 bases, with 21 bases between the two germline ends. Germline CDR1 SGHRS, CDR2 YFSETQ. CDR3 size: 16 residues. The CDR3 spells CASSPCLGVGTETQYF. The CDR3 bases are TGCGCCAGCAGCCCCTGTCTCGGGGTCGGGACGGAGACCCAGTACTTC. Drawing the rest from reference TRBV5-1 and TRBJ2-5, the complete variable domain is KAGVTQTPRYLIKTRGQQVTLSCSPISGHRSVSWYQQTPGQGLQFLFEYFSETQRNKGNFPGRFSGRQFSNSRSEMNVSTLELGDSALYLCASSPCLGVGTETQYFGPGTRLLVL.

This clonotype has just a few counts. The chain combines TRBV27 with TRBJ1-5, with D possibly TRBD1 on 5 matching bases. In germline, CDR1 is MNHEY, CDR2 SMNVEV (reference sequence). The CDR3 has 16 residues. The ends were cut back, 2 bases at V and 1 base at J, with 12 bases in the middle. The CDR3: CASSLGGGRSNQPQHF. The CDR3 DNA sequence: TGTGCCAGCAGTTTAGGGGGTGGACGGAGCAATCAGCCCCAGCATTTT.

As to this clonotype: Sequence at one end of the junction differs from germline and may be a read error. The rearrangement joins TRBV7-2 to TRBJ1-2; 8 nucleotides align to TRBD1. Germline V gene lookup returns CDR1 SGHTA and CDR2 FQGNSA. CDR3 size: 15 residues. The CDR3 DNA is TGTGCCAGCAGCTTAGGCCAGGGGGCGGGCTATGACTACACCTTC. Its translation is CASSLGQGAGYDYTF.

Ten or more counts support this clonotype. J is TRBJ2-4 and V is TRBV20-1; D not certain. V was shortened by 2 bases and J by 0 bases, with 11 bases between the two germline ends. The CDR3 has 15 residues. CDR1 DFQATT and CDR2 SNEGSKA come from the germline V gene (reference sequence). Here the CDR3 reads CSARFKRLAKNIQYF. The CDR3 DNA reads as TGCAGTGCTAGATTTAAAAGGCTAGCCAAAAACATTCAGTACTTC.